This is a list of T cell receptor beta chains from one sample in a study of blood T cells in healthy people across ages. MiXCR, run by TCRdb on the 5' RACE reads, gives a single entry per CDR3 protein. The sample consists of 1.5 million to 2 million distinct CDR3 sequences, approximately 30% of them appearing once. The sample was blood. All receptors come from a young woman in good health. Each CDR3 is given with its conserved first and last residue. The D gene is left open where the match is weak. The size of a clone is reported for some rows only, either as once, few or many, or as a class for expanded clones.

cdr3_length	v_call	d_call	j_call	clone_size	cdr3_aa	cdr3_nt
12	TRBV2	NA	TRBJ2-7	NA	CASSDAGYEQYF	TGTGCCAGCAGTGACGCAGGCTACGAGCAGTACTTC
13	TRBV12-3/TRBV12-4	NA	TRBJ2-1	NA	CASSSGTWSERFF	TGTGCCAGCAGTTCCGGGACGTGGAGTGAGCGGTTCTTC
14	TRBV3-1	NA	TRBJ1-1	few	CASSIQGRDTEAFF	TGTGCCAGCAGCATACAGGGTAGGGACACTGAAGCTTTCTTT
13	TRBV6-4	NA	TRBJ2-6	few	CASIHTGANVLTF	TGTGCCAGCATACATACTGGGGCCAACGTCCTGACTTTC
10	TRBV7-9	NA	TRBJ2-5	NA	CASGHVTQYF	TGTGCCAGCGGACACGTGACCCAGTACTTC
16	TRBV12-5	TRBD2	TRBJ2-1	few	CASGLMTSGDYNEQFF	TGTGCTAGTGGTTTGATGACTAGCGGGGATTACAATGAGCAGTTCTTC
15	TRBV6-6	NA	TRBJ2-1	many	CASRPGTSTGDEQFF	TGTGCCAGCCGACCGGGGACCTCAACGGGGGATGAGCAGTTCTTC
19	TRBV24-1	TRBD2	TRBJ2-3	many	CATSDSRTSGGSLTDTQYF	TGTGCCACCAGTGATTCGAGGACTAGCGGGGGTTCTCTAACAGATACGCAGTATTTT
12	TRBV28	NA	TRBJ1-1	few	CASALQNTEAFF	TGTGCCAGCGCACTTCAAAACACTGAAGCTTTCTTT
15	TRBV6-6	NA	TRBJ1-2	few	CASSIDIGGAYGYTF	TGTGCCAGCAGCATCGACATTGGGGGGGCCTATGGCTACACCTTC
15	TRBV24-1	NA	TRBJ2-5	NA	CAASDASQGSETQYF	TGCGCCGCCAGTGACGCTTCACAGGGATCAGAGACCCAGTACTTC
14	TRBV10-3	NA	TRBJ1-1	NA	CATSSPGGNTEAFF	TGTGCCACCTCAAGCCCAGGCGGGAACACTGAAGCTTTCTTT
13	TRBV18	NA	TRBJ2-5	NA	CASSATSLNEQYF	TGTGCCAGCTCAGCCACATCACTCAATGAGCAGTACTTC
14	TRBV12-3/TRBV12-4	TRBD2	TRBJ2-5	NA	CASSLISGDETRYF	TGTGCCAGCAGTTTAATCAGCGGGGACGAGACCCGGTACTTC
15	TRBV9	NA	TRBJ2-1	NA	CASGTWTAPQETQFF	TGTGCCAGCGGCACATGGACAGCTCCACAAGAGACCCAGTTCTTC
13	TRBV29-1	NA	TRBJ1-5	many	CSVSPQAGQPQHF	TGCAGCGTTAGCCCACAGGCGGGCCAGCCCCAGCATTTT
14	TRBV6-5	NA	TRBJ2-7	many	CASSFSGHSPEQYF	TGTGCCAGCAGTTTTTCGGGGCACAGCCCCGAGCAGTACTTC
15	TRBV5-1	NA	TRBJ2-3	NA	CASSLGAPNTDTQYF	TGCGCCAGCAGCTTGGGGGCTCCAAACACAGATACGCAGTATTTT
15	TRBV28	NA	TRBJ2-1	NA	CASSWPRSSYNEQFF	TGTGCCAGCAGTTGGCCCCGAAGCTCCTACAATGAGCAGTTCTTC